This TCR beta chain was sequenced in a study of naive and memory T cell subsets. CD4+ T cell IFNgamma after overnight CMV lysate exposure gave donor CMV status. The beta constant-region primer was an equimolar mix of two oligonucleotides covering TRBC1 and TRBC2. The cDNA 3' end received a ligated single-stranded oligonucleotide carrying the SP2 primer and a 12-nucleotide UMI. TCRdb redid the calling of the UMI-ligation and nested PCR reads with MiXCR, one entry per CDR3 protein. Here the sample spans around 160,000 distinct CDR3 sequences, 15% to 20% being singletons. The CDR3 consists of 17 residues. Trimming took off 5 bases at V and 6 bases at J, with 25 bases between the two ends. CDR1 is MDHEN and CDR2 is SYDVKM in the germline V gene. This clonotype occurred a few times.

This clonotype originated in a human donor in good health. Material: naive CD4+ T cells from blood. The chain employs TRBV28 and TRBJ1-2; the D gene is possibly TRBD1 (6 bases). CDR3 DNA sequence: TGTGCCAGCAGTCCCTCCGGTCGGGAATCGGGGGCGGATGGCTACACCTTC. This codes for CASSPSGRESGADGYTF.